The clone carrying this TCR beta chain was counted a single time. The V end lost 4 bases, the J end lost 7 bases, and 11 bases lay between the germline ends. CDR3 length: 12 amino acids. Germline CDR1 MDHEN, CDR2 SYDVKM. This record belongs to a study of T cells in tuberculosis. Cells were sorted from thawed PBMC rested overnight and stained with GMM-loaded CD1B tetramer, viability dye and anti-CD3. The CD1B tetramers carried C32 glucose monomycolate purified from Rhodococcus equi. Profiling relied on immunoSEQ multiplex PCR, and the TCRdb table lists in-frame clones only, not all of them. The data contain about 59,000 clones, 81% of them singletons.

The V and J genes are TRBV28 and TRBJ2-7, with TRBD1 as a possible D gene (5 bases). The sequenced sample consisted of CD1b-GMM tetramer-negative cells sorted from PBMCs. The source of this sequence is an adult woman with latent tuberculosis. CDR3 protein: CASSSGHVEQYF. DNA for the CDR3: TGTGCCAGCAGTTCCGGACACGTGGAGCAGTACTTC.